A selection of T cell receptor beta chains follows, all from one sample in a study of response to subunit inactivated influenza vaccine. TCRdb analysed the RT-PCR reads with MiXCR anew, one entry per CDR3 protein. The table has 560,000 or so distinct CDR3 sequences, 6% to 9% seen once. Sequenced here: PBMCs from blood, sampled roughly 24 months after vaccination. Receptors were obtained from a man aged 50 to 69 who received an inactivated influenza vaccine. Both conserved end residues are part of each CDR3. Fields, in order: V gene, J gene, CDR3 length, CDR3 protein.

V gene: TRBV5-1
J gene: TRBJ2-2
CDR3 length: 15
CDR3 protein: CASSLEARGSGELFF

V gene: TRBV6-1
J gene: TRBJ1-5
CDR3 length: 15
CDR3 protein: CASSRGGDSNQPQHF

V gene: TRBV5-1
J gene: TRBJ2-7
CDR3 length: 12
CDR3 protein: CASSFTGYEQYF

V gene: TRBV20-1
J gene: TRBJ2-1
CDR3 length: 16
CDR3 protein: CSARDARGTYYNEQFF

V gene: TRBV12-3/TRBV12-4
J gene: TRBJ2-5
CDR3 length: 13
CDR3 protein: CASSPTDQETQYF

V gene: TRBV20-1
J gene: TRBJ2-7
CDR3 length: 14
CDR3 protein: CSARDEGFSYEQYF

V gene: TRBV11-2
J gene: TRBJ2-7
CDR3 length: 13
CDR3 protein: CASSPDRGSEQYF

V gene: TRBV10-3
J gene: TRBJ1-5
CDR3 length: 13
CDR3 protein: CAISDSGNQPQHF

V gene: TRBV27
J gene: TRBJ2-3
CDR3 length: 16
CDR3 protein: CASSLTVFSLTDTQYF

V gene: TRBV29-1
J gene: TRBJ2-7
CDR3 length: 13
CDR3 protein: CSVEVSTSSEQYF

V gene: TRBV6-5
J gene: TRBJ1-2
CDR3 length: 16
CDR3 protein: CASSYAVGRGPDGYTF

V gene: TRBV28
J gene: TRBJ2-7
CDR3 length: 13
CDR3 protein: CASSLVPGSEQYF

V gene: TRBV30
J gene: TRBJ1-5
CDR3 length: 14
CDR3 protein: CAWSVNQGKGPQHF

V gene: TRBV5-1
J gene: TRBJ2-5
CDR3 length: 14
CDR3 protein: CASSTGQAQETQYF

V gene: TRBV28
J gene: TRBJ1-3
CDR3 length: 14
CDR3 protein: CASRPGVAGNTIYF

V gene: TRBV24-1
J gene: TRBJ2-1
CDR3 length: 14
CDR3 protein: CATSDVSTYNEQFF

V gene: TRBV28
J gene: TRBJ2-3
CDR3 length: 18
CDR3 protein: CASSFSPLSGSFTDTQYF

V gene: TRBV24-1
J gene: TRBJ1-5
CDR3 length: 16
CDR3 protein: CATSDSRTGSGQPQHF

V gene: TRBV4-3
J gene: TRBJ1-6
CDR3 length: 14
CDR3 protein: CASRSGQGNSPLHF

V gene: TRBV7-6
J gene: TRBJ2-2
CDR3 length: 17
CDR3 protein: CASSSSVAGVYTGELFF

V gene: TRBV10-3
J gene: TRBJ2-2
CDR3 length: 16
CDR3 protein: CAISESTSLNTGELFF

V gene: TRBV12-3/TRBV12-4
J gene: TRBJ1-1
CDR3 length: 18
CDR3 protein: CASSPRGRGVVLNTEAFF

V gene: TRBV6-1
J gene: TRBJ1-2
CDR3 length: 14
CDR3 protein: CASTRTGGAYGYTF

V gene: TRBV10-2
J gene: TRBJ1-1
CDR3 length: 19
CDR3 protein: CASSEAGIGLGVVNTEAFF

V gene: TRBV4-3
J gene: TRBJ2-7
CDR3 length: 15
CDR3 protein: CASSQDKGRSYEQYF

V gene: TRBV12-3/TRBV12-4
J gene: TRBJ2-7
CDR3 length: 16
CDR3 protein: CASSLIGQGFSYEQYF

V gene: TRBV11-2
J gene: TRBJ2-7
CDR3 length: 19
CDR3 protein: CASSSILTSGSIGVHEQYF

V gene: TRBV4-1
J gene: TRBJ1-2
CDR3 length: 16
CDR3 protein: CASSTGTREPNYGYTF

V gene: TRBV20-1
J gene: TRBJ2-1
CDR3 length: 15
CDR3 protein: CSAFPSGGSYNEQFF

V gene: TRBV13
J gene: TRBJ2-2
CDR3 length: 14
CDR3 protein: CASSLGTYTGELFF

V gene: TRBV14
J gene: TRBJ2-1
CDR3 length: 15
CDR3 protein: CASSFGQGPVNEQFF

V gene: TRBV12-3/TRBV12-4
J gene: TRBJ1-1
CDR3 length: 14
CDR3 protein: CASRQDSQNTEAFF

V gene: TRBV20-1
J gene: TRBJ2-1
CDR3 length: 14
CDR3 protein: CSARSLSSYNEQFF

V gene: TRBV20-1
J gene: TRBJ2-7
CDR3 length: 14
CDR3 protein: CSAAKAGRSYEQYF

V gene: TRBV15
J gene: TRBJ1-2
CDR3 length: 14
CDR3 protein: CATSRQGATYGYTF

V gene: TRBV20-1
J gene: TRBJ2-1
CDR3 length: 14
CDR3 protein: CSARDASGRNEQFF

V gene: TRBV11-2
J gene: TRBJ2-2
CDR3 length: 16
CDR3 protein: CASSLGMGGNTGELFF

V gene: TRBV29-1
J gene: TRBJ2-7
CDR3 length: 15
CDR3 protein: CSVENPGRSSYEQYF

V gene: TRBV5-1
J gene: TRBJ1-4
CDR3 length: 15
CDR3 protein: CASSLGGSTNEKLFF

V gene: TRBV15
J gene: TRBJ2-5
CDR3 length: 15
CDR3 protein: CATSGMLRPEETQYF

V gene: TRBV7-9
J gene: TRBJ2-1
CDR3 length: 15
CDR3 protein: CASSLVGLGSEEQFF

V gene: TRBV11-2
J gene: TRBJ2-2
CDR3 length: 16
CDR3 protein: CASTPPAGRSTGELFF

V gene: TRBV4-1
J gene: TRBJ2-7
CDR3 length: 16
CDR3 protein: CASSQRLTGTDGEQYF

V gene: TRBV2
J gene: TRBJ2-3
CDR3 length: 14
CDR3 protein: CASSFQGATDTQYF

V gene: TRBV12-1
J gene: TRBJ2-1
CDR3 length: 20
CDR3 protein: CASSFAGTSGSPSSYNEQFF

V gene: TRBV6-5
J gene: TRBJ1-5
CDR3 length: 14
CDR3 protein: CASSSRGLWQPQHF

V gene: TRBV27
J gene: TRBJ2-1
CDR3 length: 14
CDR3 protein: CASSSLAGGREQFF

V gene: TRBV20-1
J gene: TRBJ2-3
CDR3 length: 16
CDR3 protein: CSATQLAGGLEDTQYF

V gene: TRBV5-1
J gene: TRBJ1-1
CDR3 length: 17
CDR3 protein: CASSLVLQGELNTEAFF

V gene: TRBV12-3/TRBV12-4
J gene: TRBJ2-1
CDR3 length: 14
CDR3 protein: CASSLVGVAHEQFF

V gene: TRBV6-2/TRBV6-3
J gene: TRBJ1-2
CDR3 length: 14
CDR3 protein: CASSYRLGLGGYTF